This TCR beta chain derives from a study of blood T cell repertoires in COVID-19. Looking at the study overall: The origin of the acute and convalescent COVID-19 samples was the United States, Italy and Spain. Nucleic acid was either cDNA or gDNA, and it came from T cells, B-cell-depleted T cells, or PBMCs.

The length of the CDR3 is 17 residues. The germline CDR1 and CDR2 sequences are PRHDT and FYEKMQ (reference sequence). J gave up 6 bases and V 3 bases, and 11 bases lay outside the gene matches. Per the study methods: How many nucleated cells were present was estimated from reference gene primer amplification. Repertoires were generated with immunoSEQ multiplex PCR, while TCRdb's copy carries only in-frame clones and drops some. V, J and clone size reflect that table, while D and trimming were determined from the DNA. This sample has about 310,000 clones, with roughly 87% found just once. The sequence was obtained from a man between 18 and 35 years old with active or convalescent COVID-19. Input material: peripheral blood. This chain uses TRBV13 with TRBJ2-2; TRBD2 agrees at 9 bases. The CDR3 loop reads CASSFRIVAGAAGELFF. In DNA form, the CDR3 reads TGTGCCAGCAGCTTTCGTATAGTAGCGGGAGCGGCCGGGGAGCTGTTTTTT.